This TCR beta chain was profiled in a study of shared clonotypes between healthy human individuals. The overall study: Each donor contributed plates that comprised three CD4 naive, three CD4 memory, two CD8 naive and one CD8 memory.

CDR1 and CDR2 (germline): SGHAT, FQDESV (reference sequence). V shed 5 bases and J shed 5 bases, with 15 bases lying between them. This CDR3 comprises 14 residues. Positive CCR7 selection of CD45RO-negative cells yielded the naive CD8 cells, and terminally differentiated effector memory CD45RA+ cells were excluded. Study-wide findings and caveats: Few donors restricted represented genetic and exposure-history diversity. The study generally estimated greater richness for naive than memory subsets.

This table comes from immunoSEQ multiplex PCR, and its TCRdb copy is limited to in-frame clones, with some not included. The sample includes about 2.1 million clones, roughly 93% of them seen just once. Remarks on this clone: The antigen is not known.

The source of this sequence is a man between 18 and 29 years old in good health. Some clones in this sample may be carry-over from other donors' samples. Sequencing was done on a sample of naive CD8+ T cells from PBMCs. The chain is built from TRBV11-1 and TRBJ2-5, with TRBD1 as a possible D gene (6 bases). CDR3 bases: TGTGCCAGCAGCCCTACAGGGTCCCCCGAGACCCAGTACTTC. It is translated as CASSPTGSPETQYF.